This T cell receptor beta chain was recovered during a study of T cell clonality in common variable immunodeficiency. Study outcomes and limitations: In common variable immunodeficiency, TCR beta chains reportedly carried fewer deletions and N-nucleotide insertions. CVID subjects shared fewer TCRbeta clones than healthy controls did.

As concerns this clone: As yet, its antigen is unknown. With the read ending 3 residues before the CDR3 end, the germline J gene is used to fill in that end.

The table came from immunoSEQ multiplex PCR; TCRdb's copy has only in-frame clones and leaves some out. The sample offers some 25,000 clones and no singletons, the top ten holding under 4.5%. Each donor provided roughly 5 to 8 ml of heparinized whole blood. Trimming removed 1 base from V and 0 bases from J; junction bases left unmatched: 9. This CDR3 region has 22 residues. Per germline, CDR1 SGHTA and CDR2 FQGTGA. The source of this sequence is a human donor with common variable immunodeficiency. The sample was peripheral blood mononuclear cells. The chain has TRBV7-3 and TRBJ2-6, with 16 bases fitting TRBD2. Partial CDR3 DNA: TGTGCCAGCAGCTTAATGGGGGGGACTAGCGGGAGGGCCTCCTCTGGGGCCAACGTC. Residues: CASSLMGGTSGRASSGANV. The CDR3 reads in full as CASSLMGGTSGRASSGANVLTF.